This TCR beta chain was captured by sequencing in a study of shared clonotypes between healthy human individuals. Study-level findings and limits: Rarefaction showed that sequencing of sorted subsets was incomplete (despite large depth).

Turning to this clone: Its target is not known.

Donors were healthy HIV-negative adults without recent acute infections or vaccinations. CD4+ cells were split into CD45RA+ naive and CD45RA-negative memory subsets. V lost 0 bases and J lost 3, with 11 bases in between. This CDR3 comprises 16 residues. Germline CDR1 and CDR2: KGHSH and LQKENI. The authors ran the assay at deep level. TCRdb's table, derived via immunoSEQ multiplex PCR, lists solely in-frame clones and lacks some. The top ten hold 0.36% of the sample, which has 2 million to 2.5 million clones, approximately 94% seen once. This TCR came from a man aged 18 to 29 in good health. Some clones in this sample may be carry-over from other donors' samples. The V and J genes are TRBV18 and TRBJ2-2; tentative D call: TRBD1 (6 bases). Sequencing input: naive CD4+ T cells from PBMCs. As to subset: CD45RA+ positively selected. The CDR3, as DNA: TGTGCCAGCTCACCACCGTACAGGGTGGACACCGGGGAGCTGTTTTTT. Translated: CASSPPYRVDTGELFF.